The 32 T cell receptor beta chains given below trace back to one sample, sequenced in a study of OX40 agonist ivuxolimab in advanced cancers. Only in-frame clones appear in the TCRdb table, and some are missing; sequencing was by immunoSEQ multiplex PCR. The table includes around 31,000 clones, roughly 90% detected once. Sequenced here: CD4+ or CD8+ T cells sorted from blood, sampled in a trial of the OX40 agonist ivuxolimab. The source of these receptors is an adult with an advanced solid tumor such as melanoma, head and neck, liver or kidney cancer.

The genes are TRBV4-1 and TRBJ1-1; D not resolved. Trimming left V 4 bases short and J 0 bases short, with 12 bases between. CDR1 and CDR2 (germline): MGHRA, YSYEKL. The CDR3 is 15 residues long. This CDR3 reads CASSPAAGMNTEAFF. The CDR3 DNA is TGCGCCAGCAGCCCCGCGGCAGGAATGAACACTGAAGCTTTCTTT.

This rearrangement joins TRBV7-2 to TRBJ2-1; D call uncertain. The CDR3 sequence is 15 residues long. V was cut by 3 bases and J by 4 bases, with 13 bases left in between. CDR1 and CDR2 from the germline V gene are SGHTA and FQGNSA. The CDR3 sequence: CASSFVGIGYNEQFF. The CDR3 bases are TGTGCCAGCAGCTTCGTGGGAATTGGGTACAATGAGCAGTTCTTC.

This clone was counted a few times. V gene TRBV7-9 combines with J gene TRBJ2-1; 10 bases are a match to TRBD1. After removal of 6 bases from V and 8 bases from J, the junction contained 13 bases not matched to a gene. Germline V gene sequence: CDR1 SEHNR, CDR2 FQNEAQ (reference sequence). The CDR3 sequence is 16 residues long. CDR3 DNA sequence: TGTGCCAGCAGAAACCGGGCCGGGACAGGGGATGATGAGCAGTTCTTC. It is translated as CASRNRAGTGDDEQFF.

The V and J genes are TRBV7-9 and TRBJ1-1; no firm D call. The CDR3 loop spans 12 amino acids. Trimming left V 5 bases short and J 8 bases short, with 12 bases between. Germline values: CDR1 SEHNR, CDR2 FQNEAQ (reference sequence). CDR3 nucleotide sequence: TGTGCCAGCAGCCCCGCCGGTCCCGAAGCTTTCTTT. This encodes CASSPAGPEAFF.

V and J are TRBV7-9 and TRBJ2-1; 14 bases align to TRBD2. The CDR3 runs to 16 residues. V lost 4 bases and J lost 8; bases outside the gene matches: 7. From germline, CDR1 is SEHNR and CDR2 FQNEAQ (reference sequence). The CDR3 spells CASSSTTSGGGDEQFF. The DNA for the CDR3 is TGTGCCAGCAGCTCAACGACTAGCGGGGGGGGAGATGAGCAGTTCTTC.

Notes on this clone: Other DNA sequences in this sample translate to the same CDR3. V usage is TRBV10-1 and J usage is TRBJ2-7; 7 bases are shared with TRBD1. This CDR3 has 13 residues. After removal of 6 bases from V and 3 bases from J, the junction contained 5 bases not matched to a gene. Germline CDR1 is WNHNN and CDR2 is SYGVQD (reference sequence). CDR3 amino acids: CASSETGDYEQYF. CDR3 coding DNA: TGCGCCAGCAGCGAAACAGGGGACTACGAGCAGTACTTC.

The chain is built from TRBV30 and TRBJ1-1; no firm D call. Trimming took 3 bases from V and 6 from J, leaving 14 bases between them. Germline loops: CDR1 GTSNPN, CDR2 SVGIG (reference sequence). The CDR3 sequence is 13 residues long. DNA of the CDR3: TGTGCCTGGAGGCCCAAAGGGAGCCCTGAAGCTTTCTTT. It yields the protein CAWRPKGSPEAFF. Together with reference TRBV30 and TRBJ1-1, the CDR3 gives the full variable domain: SQTIHQWPATLVQPVGSPLSLECTVEGTSNPNLYWYRQAAGRGLQLLFYSVGIGQISSEVPQNLSASRPQDRQFILSSKKLLLSDSGFYLCAWRPKGSPEAFFGQGTRLTVV.

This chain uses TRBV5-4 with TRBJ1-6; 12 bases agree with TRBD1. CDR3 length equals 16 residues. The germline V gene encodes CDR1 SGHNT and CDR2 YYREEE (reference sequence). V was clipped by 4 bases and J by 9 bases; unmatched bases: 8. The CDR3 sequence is CASSPWDRGPGSPLHF. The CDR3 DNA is TGTGCCAGCAGCCCCTGGGACAGGGGGCCGGGTTCACCCCTCCACTTT. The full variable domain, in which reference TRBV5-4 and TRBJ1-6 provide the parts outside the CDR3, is ETGVTQSPTHLIKTRGQQVTLRCSSQSGHNTVSWYQQALGQGPQFIFQYYREEENGRGNFPPRFSGLQFPNYSSELNVNALELDDSALYLCASSPWDRGPGSPLHFGNGTRLTVT.

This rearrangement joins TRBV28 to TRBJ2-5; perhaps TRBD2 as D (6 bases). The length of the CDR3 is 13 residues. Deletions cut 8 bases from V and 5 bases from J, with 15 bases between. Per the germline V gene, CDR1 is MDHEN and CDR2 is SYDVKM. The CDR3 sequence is CASSVEGRETQYF. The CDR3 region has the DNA TGTGCCAGCTCGGTGGAGGGGAGGGAGACCCAGTACTTC.

The CDR3, as DNA: TGTGCCAGCAGACCCCTCGGGGGTAGAGAGACCCAGTACTTC. Translation: CASRPLGGRETQYF. V usage is TRBV27 and J usage is TRBJ2-5, with a weak D call TRBD2 (6 bases). Germline V CDR1 and CDR2: MNHEY, SMNVEV (reference sequence). V shed 6 bases and J shed 4 bases, with 15 bases lying between them. The CDR3 runs to 14 residues.

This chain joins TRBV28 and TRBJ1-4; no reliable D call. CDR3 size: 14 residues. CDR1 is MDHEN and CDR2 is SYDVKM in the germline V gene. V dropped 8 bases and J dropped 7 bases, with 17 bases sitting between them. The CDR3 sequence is CASAPGIRREKLFF. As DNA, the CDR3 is TGTGCCAGCGCCCCCGGAATCAGGCGTGAAAAACTGTTTTTT.

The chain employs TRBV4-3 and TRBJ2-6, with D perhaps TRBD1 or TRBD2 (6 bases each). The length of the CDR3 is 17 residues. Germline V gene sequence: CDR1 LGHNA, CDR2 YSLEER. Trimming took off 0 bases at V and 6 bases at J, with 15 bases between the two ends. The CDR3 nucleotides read TGCGCCAGCAGCCAAGAAGGGGGGCTATCAATGGCCAACGTCCTGACTTTC. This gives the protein CASSQEGGLSMANVLTF.

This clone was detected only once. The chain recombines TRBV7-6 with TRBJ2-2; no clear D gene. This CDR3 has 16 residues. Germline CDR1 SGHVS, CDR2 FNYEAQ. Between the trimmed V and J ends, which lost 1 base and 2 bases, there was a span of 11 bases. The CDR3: CASSLEPDGNTGELFF. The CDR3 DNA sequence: TGTGCCAGCAGCTTAGAGCCCGACGGTAACACCGGGGAGCTGTTTTTT.

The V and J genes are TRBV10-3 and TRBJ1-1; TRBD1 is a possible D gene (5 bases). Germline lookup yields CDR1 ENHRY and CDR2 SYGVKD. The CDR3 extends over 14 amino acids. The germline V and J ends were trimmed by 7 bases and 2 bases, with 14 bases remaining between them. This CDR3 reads CAINEAGLNTEAFF. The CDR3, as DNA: TGTGCCATCAACGAGGCAGGGCTAAACACTGAAGCTTTCTTT.

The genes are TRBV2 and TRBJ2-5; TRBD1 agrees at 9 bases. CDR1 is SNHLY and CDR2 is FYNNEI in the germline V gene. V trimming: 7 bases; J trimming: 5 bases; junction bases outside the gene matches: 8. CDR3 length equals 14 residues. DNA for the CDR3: TGTGCCAGCACCATAGGGACAGGGTTCGAGACCCAGTACTTC. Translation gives CASTIGTGFETQYF.

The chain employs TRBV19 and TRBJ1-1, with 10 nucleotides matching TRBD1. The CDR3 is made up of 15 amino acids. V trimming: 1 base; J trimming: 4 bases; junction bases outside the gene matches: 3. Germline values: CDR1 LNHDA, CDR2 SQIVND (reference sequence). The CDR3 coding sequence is TGTGCCAGTAGTATAGCGGGACAGGGGACCACTGAAGCTTTCTTT. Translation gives CASSIAGQGTTEAFF.

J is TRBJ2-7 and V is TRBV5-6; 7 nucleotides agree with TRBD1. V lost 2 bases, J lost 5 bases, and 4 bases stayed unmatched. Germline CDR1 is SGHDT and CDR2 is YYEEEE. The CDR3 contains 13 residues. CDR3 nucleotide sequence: TGTGCCAGCAGCTTCAGGACAGGTGACGAGCAGTACTTC. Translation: CASSFRTGDEQYF.

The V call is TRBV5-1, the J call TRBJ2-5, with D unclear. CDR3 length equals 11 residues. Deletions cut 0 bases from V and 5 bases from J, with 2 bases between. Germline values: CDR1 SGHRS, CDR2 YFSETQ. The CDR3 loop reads CASSLDETQYF. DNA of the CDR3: TGCGCCAGCAGCTTGGACGAGACCCAGTACTTC.

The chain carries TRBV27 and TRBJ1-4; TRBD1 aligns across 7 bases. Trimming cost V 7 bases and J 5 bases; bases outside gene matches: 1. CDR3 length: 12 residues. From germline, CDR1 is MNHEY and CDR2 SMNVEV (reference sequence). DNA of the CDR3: TGTGCCAGCACGACAGGGAATGAAAAACTGTTTTTT. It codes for CASTTGNEKLFF.

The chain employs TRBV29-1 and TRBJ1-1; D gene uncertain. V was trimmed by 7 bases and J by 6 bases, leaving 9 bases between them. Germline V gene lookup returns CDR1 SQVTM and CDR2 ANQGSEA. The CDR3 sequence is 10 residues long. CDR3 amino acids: CSARQAEAFF. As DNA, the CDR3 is TGCAGCGCCCGGCAGGCTGAAGCTTTCTTT.

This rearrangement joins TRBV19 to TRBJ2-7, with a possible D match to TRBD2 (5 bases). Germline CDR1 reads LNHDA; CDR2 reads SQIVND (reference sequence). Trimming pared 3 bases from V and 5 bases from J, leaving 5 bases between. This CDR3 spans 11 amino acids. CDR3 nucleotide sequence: TGTGCCAGTAGTATGGGAGACGAGCAGTACTTC. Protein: CASSMGDEQYF.

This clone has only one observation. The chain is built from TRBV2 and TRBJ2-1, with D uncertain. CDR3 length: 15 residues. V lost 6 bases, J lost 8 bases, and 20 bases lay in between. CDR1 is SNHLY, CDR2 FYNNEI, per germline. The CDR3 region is CASREFSTHLDEQFF. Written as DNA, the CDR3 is TGTGCCAGCAGAGAATTTAGCACCCATCTGGATGAGCAGTTCTTC.

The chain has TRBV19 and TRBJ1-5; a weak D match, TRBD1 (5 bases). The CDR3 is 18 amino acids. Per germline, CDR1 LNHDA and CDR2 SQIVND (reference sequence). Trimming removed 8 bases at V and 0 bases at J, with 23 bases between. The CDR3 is CASLGSDSGTYSNQPQHF. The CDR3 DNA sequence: TGTGCCAGTCTGGGCAGTGATTCCGGGACGTATAGCAATCAGCCCCAGCATTTT.

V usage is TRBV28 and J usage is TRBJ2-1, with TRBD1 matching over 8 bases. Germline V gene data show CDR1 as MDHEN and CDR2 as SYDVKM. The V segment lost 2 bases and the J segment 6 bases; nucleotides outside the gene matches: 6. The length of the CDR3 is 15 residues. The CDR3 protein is CASSLQFRGRNEQFF. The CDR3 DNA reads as TGTGCCAGCAGTTTACAGTTCAGGGGGCGCAATGAGCAGTTCTTC.

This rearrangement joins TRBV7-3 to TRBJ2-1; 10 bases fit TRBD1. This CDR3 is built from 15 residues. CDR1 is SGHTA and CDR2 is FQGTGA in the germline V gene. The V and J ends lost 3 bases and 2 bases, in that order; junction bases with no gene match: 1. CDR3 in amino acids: CASSFGTGAYNEQFF. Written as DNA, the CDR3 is TGTGCCAGCAGCTTCGGGACAGGGGCCTACAATGAGCAGTTCTTC.

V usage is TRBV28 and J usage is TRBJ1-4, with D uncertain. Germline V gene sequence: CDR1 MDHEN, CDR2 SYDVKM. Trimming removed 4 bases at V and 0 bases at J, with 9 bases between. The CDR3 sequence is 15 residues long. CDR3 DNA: TGTGCCAGCAGTTGGGAGGGAACAACTAATGAAAAACTGTTTTTT. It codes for CASSWEGTTNEKLFF.

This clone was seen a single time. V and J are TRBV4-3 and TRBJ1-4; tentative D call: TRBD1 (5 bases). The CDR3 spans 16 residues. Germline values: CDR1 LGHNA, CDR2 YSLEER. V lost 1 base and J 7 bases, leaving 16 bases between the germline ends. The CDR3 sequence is CASSQGFRQWIEKLFF. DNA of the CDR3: TGCGCCAGCAGCCAAGGATTTAGACAGTGGATTGAAAAACTGTTTTTT.

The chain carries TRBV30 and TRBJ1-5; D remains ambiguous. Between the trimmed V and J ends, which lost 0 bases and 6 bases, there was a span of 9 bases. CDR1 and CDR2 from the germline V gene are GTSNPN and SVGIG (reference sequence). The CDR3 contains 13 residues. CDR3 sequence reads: CAWSVLDGQPQHF. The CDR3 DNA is TGTGCCTGGAGTGTCCTCGACGGTCAGCCCCAGCATTTT.

In DNA, the CDR3 is TGTGCCAGCAGCCCAGAACAACAGGGCCCCGAGCAGTACTTC. Its translation is CASSPEQQGPEQYF. The chain combines TRBV7-9 with TRBJ2-7; a possible D gene is TRBD1 (6 bases). The ends were cut back, 5 bases at V and 6 bases at J, with 17 bases in the middle. From germline, CDR1 is SEHNR and CDR2 FQNEAQ (reference sequence). The CDR3 runs 14 residues.

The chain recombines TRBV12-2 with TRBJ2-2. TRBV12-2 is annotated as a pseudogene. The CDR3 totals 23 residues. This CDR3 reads CASRRSLEGAWSQRGLNTGELFF. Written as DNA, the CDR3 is TGTGCAAGTCGTCGTTCCCTGGAGGGGGCCTGGAGCCAGCGGGGCTTGAACACCGGGGAGCTGTTTTTT.

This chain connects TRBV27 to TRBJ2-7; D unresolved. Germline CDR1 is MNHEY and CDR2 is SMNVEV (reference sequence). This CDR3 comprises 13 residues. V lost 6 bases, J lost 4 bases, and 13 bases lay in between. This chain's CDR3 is CASSPGIFYEQYF. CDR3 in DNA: TGTGCCAGCAGCCCTGGGATTTTTTACGAGCAGTACTTC.

DNA of the CDR3: TGTGCCAGTAGCCGCCAACGTGAGGGGGCCAGGGAGACCCAGTACTTC. Encoded protein: CASSRQREGARETQYF. This sequence joins TRBV19 and TRBJ2-5; 7 nucleotides align to TRBD1. The germline V gene has CDR1 LNHDA and CDR2 SQIVND (reference sequence). The V segment lost 6 bases and the J segment 5 bases; nucleotides outside the gene matches: 15. The CDR3 consists of 16 residues.